The 10 T cell receptor beta chains below were found in one sample sequenced in a study of T cell changes during pregnancy in multiple sclerosis. Clones were sequenced by immunoSEQ multiplex PCR, and TCRdb holds only the in-frame ones, with some missing. The sample lists about 75,000 clones, more than 70% occurring once. The sample here was peripheral blood, taken in the first trimester of pregnancy. The receptors shown here come from a female donor in good health, enrolled as a control in a pregnancy study.

The V call is TRBV4-3, the J call TRBJ1-2, with TRBD1 identical over 7 bases. Germline V lookup: CDR1 LGHNA, CDR2 YSLEER. V was clipped by 5 bases and J by 5 bases; unmatched bases: 8. The CDR3 extends over 14 amino acids. Here the CDR3 reads CASSFRDSNYGYTF. CDR3 coding DNA: TGCGCCAGCAGCTTCCGGGACAGTAATTATGGCTACACCTTC.

V is TRBV5-1 and J is TRBJ2-1; TRBD2 matches at 7 bases. Trimming removed 0 bases from V and 6 bases from J; junction bases left unmatched: 6. Germline loops: CDR1 SGHRS, CDR2 YFSETQ. This CDR3 has 15 residues. The CDR3 DNA follows: TGCGCCAGCAGCTTGGGGATGAGCGGGGTCAATGAGCAGTTCTTC. Protein product: CASSLGMSGVNEQFF.

The chain joins TRBV27 to TRBJ2-4; D may be TRBD1 (6 bases). V was trimmed by 2 bases and J by 8 bases, leaving 19 bases between them. CDR1 and CDR2 from the germline V gene are MNHEY and SMNVEV (reference sequence). This CDR3 spans 16 amino acids. The CDR3 region is CASSLRAGRGGDIQYF. The CDR3 DNA reads TGTGCCAGCAGTTTAAGGGCGGGCAGGGGCGGTGACATTCAGTACTTC.

CDR3 in amino acids: CASSRGTSGGLNEQFF. The CDR3 DNA reads TGCGCCAGCAGCCGAGGGACTAGCGGGGGCCTCAATGAGCAGTTCTTC. The chain has TRBV4-1 and TRBJ2-1; the match to TRBD2 covers 14 bases. Unmatched junction bases numbered 5, after V lost 4 bases and J lost 6 bases. Looked up from germline, CDR1 is MGHRA and CDR2 is YSYEKL. The CDR3 is 16 amino acids.

J is TRBJ2-3 and V is TRBV7-2; TRBD2 agrees at 9 bases. Germline loops: CDR1 SGHTA, CDR2 FQGNSA. The CDR3 has 17 residues. With 0 bases clipped from V and 4 bases from J, the junction kept 8 bases outside the gene matches. CDR3 nucleotides: TGTGCCAGCAGCTTAGCTCTCGCGGGGGGGGGTGCAGATACGCAGTATTTT. Amino acid sequence: CASSLALAGGGADTQYF.

The V gene is TRBV6-1, the J gene TRBJ1-2; a possible D gene is TRBD1 (6 bases). Trimming stripped 2 bases from V and 7 bases from J, with 14 bases between. The V gene's germline CDR1 is MNHNS and CDR2 SASEGT. The CDR3 is 14 amino acids. CDR3 bases: TGTGCCAGCAGTGAAAGTCAGGGGATAGGTGGCTACACCTTC. Amino acids: CASSESQGIGGYTF.

The chain carries TRBV5-1 and TRBJ1-3; D unresolved. The CDR3 has 14 residues. V lost 7 bases to trimming and J lost 0 bases, with 11 bases between them. The germline CDR1 and CDR2 sequences are SGHRS and YFSETQ. CDR3 nucleotide sequence: TGCGCCAGCGGAGACGGCAACTCTGGAAACACCATATATTTT. Amino acid sequence: CASGDGNSGNTIYF.

This rearrangement joins TRBV19 to TRBJ2-1; 8 bases align to TRBD2. Trimming at V came to 0 bases and at J to 0 bases, leaving 4 bases not matched to a gene. The CDR3 totals 17 residues. CDR1 and CDR2 from the germline V gene are LNHDA and SQIVND (reference sequence). The CDR3 spells CASSIDGTSGSYNEQFF. The CDR3 coding sequence is TGTGCCAGTAGTATAGATGGAACTAGCGGCTCCTACAATGAGCAGTTCTTC.

This rearrangement joins TRBV7-9 to TRBJ2-3; 9 nucleotides line up with TRBD2. Germline loops: CDR1 SEHNR, CDR2 FQNEAQ (reference sequence). V lost 5 bases and J lost 2; bases outside the gene matches: 5. The CDR3 extends over 15 amino acids. CDR3 in amino acids: CASSLTSGSTDTQYF. In DNA, the CDR3 is TGTGCCAGCAGCCTCACTAGCGGGTCCACAGATACGCAGTATTTT.

The chain carries TRBV6-6 and TRBJ1-1, with D maybe TRBD1 (6 bases). The CDR3 is 13 residues long. Trimming pared 0 bases from V and 7 bases from J, leaving 9 bases between. From germline, CDR1 is MNHNY and CDR2 SVGAGI (reference sequence). The CDR3 spells CASSYSTGFEAFF. In DNA form, the CDR3 reads TGTGCCAGCAGTTACTCGACAGGTTTTGAAGCTTTCTTT.